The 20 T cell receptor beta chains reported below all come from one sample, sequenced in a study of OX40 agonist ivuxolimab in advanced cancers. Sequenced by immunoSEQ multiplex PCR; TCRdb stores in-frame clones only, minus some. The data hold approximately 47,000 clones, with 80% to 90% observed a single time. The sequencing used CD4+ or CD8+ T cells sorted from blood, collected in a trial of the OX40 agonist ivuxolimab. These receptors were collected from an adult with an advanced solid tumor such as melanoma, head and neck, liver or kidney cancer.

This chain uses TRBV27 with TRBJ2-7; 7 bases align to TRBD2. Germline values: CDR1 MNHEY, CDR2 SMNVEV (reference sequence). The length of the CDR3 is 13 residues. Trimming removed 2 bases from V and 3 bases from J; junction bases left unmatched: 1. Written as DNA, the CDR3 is TGTGCCAGCAGTTTACCGGGAGGCTACGAGCAGTACTTC. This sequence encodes CASSLPGGYEQYF.

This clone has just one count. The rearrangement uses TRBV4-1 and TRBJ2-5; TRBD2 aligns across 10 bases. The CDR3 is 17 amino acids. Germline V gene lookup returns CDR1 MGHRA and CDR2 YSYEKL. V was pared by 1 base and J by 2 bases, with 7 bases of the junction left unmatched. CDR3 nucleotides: TGCGCCAGCAGCCAAGTGGGGTTAGCGGGGGGTCAAGAGACCCAGTACTTC. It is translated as CASSQVGLAGGQETQYF.

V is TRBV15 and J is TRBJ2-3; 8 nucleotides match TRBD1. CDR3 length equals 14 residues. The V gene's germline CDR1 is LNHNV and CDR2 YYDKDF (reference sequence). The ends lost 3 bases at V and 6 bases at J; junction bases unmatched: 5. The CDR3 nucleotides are TGTGCCACCAGCAGCGGGCAGGGGGCGGATACGCAGTATTTT. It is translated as CATSSGQGADTQYF.

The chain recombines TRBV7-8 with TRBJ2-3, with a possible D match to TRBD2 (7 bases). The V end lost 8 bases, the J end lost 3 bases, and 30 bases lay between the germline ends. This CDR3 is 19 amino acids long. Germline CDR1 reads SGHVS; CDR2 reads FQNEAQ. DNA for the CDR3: TGTGCCAGCCGACACCTGGAGTGGGGGGGCGGATTTTGGACAGATACGCAGTATTTT. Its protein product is CASRHLEWGGGFWTDTQYF.

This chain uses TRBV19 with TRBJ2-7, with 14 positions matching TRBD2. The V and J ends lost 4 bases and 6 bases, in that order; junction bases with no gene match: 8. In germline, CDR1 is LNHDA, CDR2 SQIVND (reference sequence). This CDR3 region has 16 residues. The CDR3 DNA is TGTGCCAGTAGTACCCCGACTAGCGGGGGGGCGGGCGAGCAGTACTTC. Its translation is CASSTPTSGGAGEQYF.

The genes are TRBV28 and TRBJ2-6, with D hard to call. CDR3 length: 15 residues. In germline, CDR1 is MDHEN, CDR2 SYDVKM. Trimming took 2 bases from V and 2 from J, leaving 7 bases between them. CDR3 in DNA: TGTGCCAGCAGTTTAGGCATCCCTGGGGCCAACGTCCTGACTTTC. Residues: CASSLGIPGANVLTF.

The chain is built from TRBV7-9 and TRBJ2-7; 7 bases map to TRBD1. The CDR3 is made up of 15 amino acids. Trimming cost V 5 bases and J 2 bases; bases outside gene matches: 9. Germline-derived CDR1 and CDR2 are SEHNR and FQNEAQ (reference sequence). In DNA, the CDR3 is TGTGCCAGCAGCCCTAGGGACAGCGCGACCTACGAGCAGTACTTC. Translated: CASSPRDSATYEQYF. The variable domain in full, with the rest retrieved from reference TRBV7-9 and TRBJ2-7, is DTGVSQNPRHKITKRGQNVTFRCDPISEHNRLYWYRQTLGQGPEFLTYFQNEAQLEKSRLLSDRFSAERPKGSFSTLEIQRTEQGDSAMYLCASSPRDSATYEQYFGPGTRLTVT.

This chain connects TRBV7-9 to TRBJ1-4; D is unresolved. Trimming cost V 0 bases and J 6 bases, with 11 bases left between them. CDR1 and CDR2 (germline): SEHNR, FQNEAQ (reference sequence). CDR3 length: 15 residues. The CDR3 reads CASSLALGLDEKLFF. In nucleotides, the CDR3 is TGTGCCAGCAGCTTAGCTTTAGGACTGGATGAAAAACTGTTTTTT.

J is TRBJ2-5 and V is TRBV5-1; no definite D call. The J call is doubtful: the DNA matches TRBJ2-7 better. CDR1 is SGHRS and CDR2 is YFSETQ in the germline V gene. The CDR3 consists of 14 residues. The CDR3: CASSLEVGIYEQYF. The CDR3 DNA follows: TGCGCCAGCAGCTTGGAGGTAGGGATCTACGAGCAGTACTTC.

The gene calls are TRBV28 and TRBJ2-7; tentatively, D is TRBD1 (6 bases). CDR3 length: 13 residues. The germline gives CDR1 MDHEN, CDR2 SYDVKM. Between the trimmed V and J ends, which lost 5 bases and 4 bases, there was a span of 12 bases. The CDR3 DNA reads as TGTGCCAGCAGTCCCGGACAGTTATACGAGCAGTACTTC. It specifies CASSPGQLYEQYF.

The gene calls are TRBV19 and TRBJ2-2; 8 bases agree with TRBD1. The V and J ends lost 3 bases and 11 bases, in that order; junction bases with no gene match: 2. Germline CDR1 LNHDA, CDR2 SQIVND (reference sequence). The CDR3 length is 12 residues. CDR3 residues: CASSIPGGELFF. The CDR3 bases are TGTGCCAGTAGTATCCCAGGGGGCGAGCTGTTTTTT. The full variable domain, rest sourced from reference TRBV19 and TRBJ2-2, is DGGITQSPKYLFRKEGQNVTLSCEQNLNHDAMYWYRQDPGQGLRLIYYSQIVNDFQKGDIAEGYSVSREKKESFPLTVTSAQKNPTAFYLCASSIPGGELFFGEGSRLTVL.

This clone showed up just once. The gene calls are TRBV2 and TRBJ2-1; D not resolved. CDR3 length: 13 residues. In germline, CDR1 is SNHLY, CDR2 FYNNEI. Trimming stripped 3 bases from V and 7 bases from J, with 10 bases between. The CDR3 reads CASSDGPQNEQFF. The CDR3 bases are TGTGCCAGCAGTGACGGACCCCAGAATGAGCAGTTCTTC. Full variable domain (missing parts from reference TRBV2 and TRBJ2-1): EPEVTQTPSHQVTQMGQEVILRCVPISNHLYFYWYRQILGQKVEFLVSFYNNEISEKSEIFDDQFSVERPDGSNFTLKIRSTKLEDSAMYFCASSDGPQNEQFFGPGTRLTVL.

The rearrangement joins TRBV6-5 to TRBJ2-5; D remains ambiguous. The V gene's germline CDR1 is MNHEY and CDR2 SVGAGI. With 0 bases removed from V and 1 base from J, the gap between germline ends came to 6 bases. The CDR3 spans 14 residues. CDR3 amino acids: CASSYSGGQETQYF. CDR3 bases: TGTGCCAGCAGTTACTCGGGCGGCCAAGAGACCCAGTACTTC.

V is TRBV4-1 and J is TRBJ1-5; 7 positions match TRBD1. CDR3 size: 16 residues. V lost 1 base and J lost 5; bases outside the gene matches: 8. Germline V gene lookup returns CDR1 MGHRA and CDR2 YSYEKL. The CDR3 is CASSQVVGGRYQPQHF. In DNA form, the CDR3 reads TGCGCCAGCAGCCAAGTTGTAGGGGGCAGGTATCAGCCCCAGCATTTT.

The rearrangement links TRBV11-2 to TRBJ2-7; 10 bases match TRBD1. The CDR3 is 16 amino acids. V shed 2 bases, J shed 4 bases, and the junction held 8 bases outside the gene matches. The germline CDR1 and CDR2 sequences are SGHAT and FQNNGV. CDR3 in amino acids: CASSLPGQGTFYEQYF. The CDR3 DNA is TGTGCCAGCAGCTTACCGGGACAGGGGACCTTTTACGAGCAGTACTTC.

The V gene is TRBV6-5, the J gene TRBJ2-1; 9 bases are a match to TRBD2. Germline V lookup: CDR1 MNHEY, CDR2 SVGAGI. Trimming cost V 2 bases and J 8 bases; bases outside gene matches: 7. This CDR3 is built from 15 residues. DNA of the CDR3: TGTGCCAGCAGTTACCTCGGCGGGGGGGCCGATGAGCAGTTCTTC. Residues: CASSYLGGGADEQFF.

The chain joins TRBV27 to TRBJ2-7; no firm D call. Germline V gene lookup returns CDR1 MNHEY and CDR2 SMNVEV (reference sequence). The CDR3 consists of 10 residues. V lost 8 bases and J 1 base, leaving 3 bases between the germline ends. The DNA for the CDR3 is TGTGCCAGCCTTTCCTACGAGCAGTACTTC. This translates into CASLSYEQYF.

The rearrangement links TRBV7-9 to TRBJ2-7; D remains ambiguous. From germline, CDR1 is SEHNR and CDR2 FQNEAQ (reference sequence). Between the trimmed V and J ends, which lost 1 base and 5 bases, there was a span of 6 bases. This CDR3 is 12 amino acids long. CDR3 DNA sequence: TGTGCCAGCAGCTTAGGAAGAGACGAGCAGTACTTC. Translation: CASSLGRDEQYF.

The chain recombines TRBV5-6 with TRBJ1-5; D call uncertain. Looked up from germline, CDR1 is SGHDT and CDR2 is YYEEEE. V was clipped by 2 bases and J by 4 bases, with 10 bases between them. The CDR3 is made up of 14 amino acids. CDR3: CASSFEGINQPQHF. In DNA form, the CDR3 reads TGTGCCAGCAGCTTTGAAGGGATTAATCAGCCCCAGCATTTT.

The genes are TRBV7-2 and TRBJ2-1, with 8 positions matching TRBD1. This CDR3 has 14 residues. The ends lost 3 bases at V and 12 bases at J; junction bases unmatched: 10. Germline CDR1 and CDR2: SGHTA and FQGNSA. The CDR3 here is CASSLHDRGTGQFF. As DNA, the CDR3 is TGTGCCAGCAGCTTGCACGACAGGGGTACGGGGCAGTTCTTC.